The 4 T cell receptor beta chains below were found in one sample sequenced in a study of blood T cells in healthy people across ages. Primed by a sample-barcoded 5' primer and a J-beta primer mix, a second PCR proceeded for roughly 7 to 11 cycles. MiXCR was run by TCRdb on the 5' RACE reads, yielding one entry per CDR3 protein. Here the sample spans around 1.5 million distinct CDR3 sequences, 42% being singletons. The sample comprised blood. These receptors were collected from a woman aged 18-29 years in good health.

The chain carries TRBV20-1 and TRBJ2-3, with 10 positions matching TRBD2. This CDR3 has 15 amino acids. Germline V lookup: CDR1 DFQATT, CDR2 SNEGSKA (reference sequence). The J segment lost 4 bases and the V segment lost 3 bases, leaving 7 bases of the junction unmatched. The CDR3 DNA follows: TGCAGTGCTAGTCAAGCGGGGGGGCCGGCAGATACGCAGTATTTT. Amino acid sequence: CSASQAGGPADTQYF.

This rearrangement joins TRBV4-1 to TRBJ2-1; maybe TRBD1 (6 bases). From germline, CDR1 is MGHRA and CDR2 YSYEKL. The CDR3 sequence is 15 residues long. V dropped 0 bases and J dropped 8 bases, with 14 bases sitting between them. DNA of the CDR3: TGCGCCAGCAGCCAAGATCTTGAGGGGGTGTATGAGCAGTTCTTC. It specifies CASSQDLEGVYEQFF.

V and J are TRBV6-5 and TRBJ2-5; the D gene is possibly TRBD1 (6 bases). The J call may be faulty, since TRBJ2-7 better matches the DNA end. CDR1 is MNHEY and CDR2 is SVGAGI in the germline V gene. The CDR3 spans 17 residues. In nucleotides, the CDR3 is TGTGCCAGCAGTTCTCTACCGGGACAAAACTGGGGCTACGAGCAGTACTTC. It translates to CASSSLPGQNWGYEQYF.

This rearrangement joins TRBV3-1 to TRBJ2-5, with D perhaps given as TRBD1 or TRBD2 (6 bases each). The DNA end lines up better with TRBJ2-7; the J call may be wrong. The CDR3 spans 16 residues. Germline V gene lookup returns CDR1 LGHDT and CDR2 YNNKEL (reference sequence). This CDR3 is CASSHRRGIGSYEQYF. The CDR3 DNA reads TGTGCCAGCAGCCACCGGAGGGGGATAGGTTCCTACGAGCAGTACTTC.